Sequencing of this T cell receptor beta chain was carried out in a study of blood T cell repertoires in COVID-19 (dated by TCRdb to 2020 to 2022). Turning to the overall study: The collaborator samples originated in the United States, Italy and Spain and spanned the acute and convalescent phases of COVID-19. The prospective study material was composed of cDNA or gDNA derived from T cells, B-cell-depleted T cells, or PBMCs. The dataset comprised deeply sampled blood TCRbeta repertoires from subjects exposed to, actively infected with, or recovered from COVID-19. A freely available public database, intended as a resource for researchers studying the immune response to SARS-CoV-2, is where the repertoires were released. The samples were drawn from two sources: the first 160 participants of the ongoing ImmuneRACE study, and 950 to 1,500 subjects contributed by 6 global collaborators. Sample metadata almost always included a de-identified subject ID, COVID-19 status, age in years and sex. Where HLA class I and class II types were available, the types were taken from metadata supplied by the sample provider, not from assay-based typing.

Comments on this clone: The antigen this receptor binds is unknown. No per-base quality is available; no much larger clone lies one base away.

V is cut by 6 bases and J by 0 bases, and the space between the germline ends is 15 bases. Via the germline V gene, CDR1 is SGHVS and CDR2 FNYEAQ. From its cysteine to its phenylalanine, the CDR3 spans 16 amino acids. The DNA shown is the 48-base CDR3, in frame from base 1. Participants in the prospective study were enrolled through a virtual design, were aged roughly 18 to 100 years, and lived in 24 United States geographic areas. Cohort assignment in the prospective study relied on participant-reported clinical history from a screening survey and a study questionnaire. Recovered participants in ImmuneRACE Cohort 3 were defined as having two consecutive negative NP/OP PCR tests, clearance from a healthcare professional, or resolution of symptoms. In the prospective study, whole blood, serum and a nasopharyngeal or oropharyngeal swab were collected from each participant by mobile phlebotomists. Additional blood draws and questionnaires over an approximately two-month period could optionally be provided by prospective study participants. Before DNA extraction, blood samples from the prospective study were shipped at room temperature or frozen.

TCRbeta CDR3 regions were amplified from genomic DNA by means of the immunoSEQ Assay, a bias-controlled multiplex PCR. The authors' analysis ran thus. Nucleated cell counts per sample were estimated from amplification of reference gene primers within the assay. To quantify the absolute abundance of each unique TCRbeta CDR3 rearrangement, sequence reads were collapsed and filtered. For each sample, productive Simpson clonality was calculated as the square root of Simpson's diversity index over productive rearrangements. The table comes from immuneACCESS by way of TCRdb, which keeps in-frame sequences with V and J called. Part of the clones is missing from these tables; in studies checked, under half for an unresolved V gene and the rest for unknown reasons. The V and J calls and clone size come from that table; D and trimming were worked out from the DNA. This sample has roughly 500,000 clones in its table, and approximately 90% of those were observed once. The biggest ten clones account for approximately 8% of the sample.

What the research found in general, with its limitations: The amount of clinical and demographic metadata varied by source and participant and was provided uncurated.

The sequence is built from TRBV7-6 and TRBJ1-3, with TRBD1 as a weak D call on 6 bases. The specimen sequenced was PBMCs or T cells enriched from blood (not recorded which). This TCR was recovered from a woman in her sixties who had recovered from COVID-19. The CDR3 protein sequence reads: CASSLQTGTSGNTIYF. The DNA sequence follows: TGTGCCAGCAGTTTGCAAACAGGGACCTCTGGAAACACCATATATTTT. The entire variable domain, with the stretches around the CDR3 drawn from the reference TRBV7-6 and TRBJ1-3 proteins, is GAGVSQSPRYKVTKRGQDVALRCDPISGHVSLYWYRQALGQGPEFLTYFNYEAQQDKSGLPNDRFSAERPEGSISTLTIQRTEQRDSAMYRCASSLQTGTSGNTIYFGEGSWLTVV.